Here is one T cell receptor (beta chain) with its context. This clonotype was seen more than once but under ten times. This receptor's antigen is unknown. No base quality information exists; no much larger clone differs at one position. What the time point label conveys for this sample: longitudinal time-point 3. For the unsorted PBMC libraries, 2 million PBMCs were stored in RNAlater at -80 degrees C until RNA extraction and were used to generate the libraries. The multiple sclerosis patients were enrolled in a US clinical protocol that evaluated disease progression with magnetic resonance imaging. Peripheral blood underwent Ficoll-Hypaque density gradient centrifugation to isolate PBMCs, which were then cryopreserved in liquid nitrogen. Inclusive of the bounding cysteine and phenylalanine, the CDR3 is 16 residues long. The only DNA kept is the CDR3, 48 bases in frame from the first base. Trimming at the junction amounts to 6 bases on V and 4 bases on J, and the germline ends lie 18 bases apart. For CDR1 and CDR2, the germline V gene lists MNHEY and SVGEGT.

This sample was included in a study of neurological immune-mediated disorders (dated by TCRdb to the late 2010s). Broadly, across the study: Of the roughly 34 multiple sclerosis patients, around 30 had relapsing-remitting MS and 3 had secondary progressive MS. Peripheral blood TCR-beta repertoires from HTLV-I-associated myelopathy (HAM/TSP) patients, multiple sclerosis patients and healthy controls were compared by UMI-based sequencing. The 90 to 110 TCR-beta libraries included longitudinal samples, technical triplicates and paired sorted CD4+ and CD8+ T-cell subsets alongside PBMC samples. Longitudinal HAM/TSP donors and healthy donors each had 3 time-points at intervals of about 3-40 months. The cohort included approximately 70 subjects: roughly 15 with HAM/TSP, around 34 with multiple sclerosis, and 20 healthy controls.

cDNA synthesis used template-switch 5'RACE with a primer carrying a 10-nucleotide random unique molecular identifier tagging each TCR transcript. Every sequencing run covered 15-18 subjects and yielded more than 160 million TCR-beta sequences. The RNeasy kit was used for extraction of total RNA. TCR-beta VDJ regions were amplified with primers for the TCR constant region and the 5'RACE anchor, using the KAPA Real-time Library Amplification kit. A first PCR added sample indexes and Illumina adaptors, and a second PCR then raised library yield. After purification with Ampure beads, the TCR product of roughly 650 bp was size-selected on a 2% E-gel SizeSelection system. Before pooling, library quality was checked on a Bioanalyzer, concentration was measured with Qubit, and libraries were quantified with the Kapa Library Quantification kit. An Illumina HiSeq 2500 sequenced the libraries paired-end 2 x 150 bp. To increase sequence diversity, 25-30% phiX was spiked into each library pool. Turning to the authors' computational methods: The UMI-based MiGEC pipeline processed quality-filtered reads and removed over 80% of raw TCR sequences during error correction. IMGT germline references were used for aligning VDJ genes, and each clonotype was defined as a unique CDR3 amino acid sequence together with its V-J genes. Clonal expansion, Shannon diversity and CDR3 relatedness (CalcPairwiseDistances, ClusterSamples) were evaluated with VDJtools, and phylogenetic trees were built with CLCbio workbench. Using coefficient-of-variation modelling across technical triplicates, the study counted a clone as expanded if it had at least 8 unique UMIs. The public reads were reanalyzed by TCRdb: fastp trimming at Q25, MiXCR alignment, in-frame beta chains only. Each record represents a unique CDR3 protein, reported with the most common genes and DNA among its rows. These V and J calls rely on TCRdb rather than the paper's analysis. This sample comprises approximately 80,000 distinct CDR3 sequences, 4.3% of them detected only once. Jointly, the top ten make up around 5% of the sample.

The full study reports these points: No identical CDR3 amino acid sequences were found to be shared among expanded clones across subjects, suggesting that TCR-beta repertoires were private in all groups. The MS cluster was not associated with any clinical or MRI features, and the authors stated that larger cohorts are needed. In a phylogenetic analysis, the repertoires of 18 out of 34 MS patients fell into a single cluster of related CDR3 sequences, pointing to a possible signature at the repertoire level. TCR clonal expansion was highest in HAM/TSP patients and lowest in MS patients, with MS patients falling below even healthy controls.

Material for sequencing was PBMCs. This clonotype was obtained from a woman aged 60 to 75 with multiple sclerosis. The chain is made from TRBV6-2 or TRBV6-3 and TRBJ1-4; D gene: possibly TRBD1, on 5 matching bases. The base sequence is TGTGCCAGCAGGTACGACCGGGGGAATTTTAATGAAAAACTGTTTTTT. Its coded protein is CASRYDRGNFNEKLFF.